This TCR beta chain originates from a study of memory CD4+ T cells and cytomegalovirus serostatus. V shed 1 base and J shed 2 bases, with 11 bases lying between them. CDR1 SEHNR and CDR2 FQNEAQ come from the germline V gene (reference sequence). This CDR3 is 15 amino acids long. Clones were read by immunoSEQ multiplex PCR, and TCRdb kept only the in-frame ones, dropping some. The sample records about 25,000 clones, around three quarters being singletons. The study, taken as a whole, reports: CD4+ memory repertoires contained about 40% of the roughly 160 reported CMV TCRbeta sequences.

The sort gate was single viable CD3+CD4+CD8-CD45RO+ cells for memory CD4+ T cells. There are a few counts of this clone. Its antigen is currently unknown. Other DNA sequences within the sample encode an identical CDR3. The sample taken for sequencing was memory CD4+ T cells from blood. The receptor's source is an adult in good health and CMV-seronegative. The rearrangement links TRBV7-9 to TRBJ1-2; D unclear. The CDR3 is CASSLVLAENYGYTF. CDR3 nucleotide sequence: TGTGCCAGCAGCTTAGTGCTGGCGGAGAACTATGGCTACACCTTC.